This T cell receptor beta chain was captured in a study of T cell responses to AZD1222 COVID-19 vaccine (dated by TCRdb to 2020 to 2023). Regarding the research as a whole: AZD1222 recipients whose second dose came at about 4 weeks and those whose second dose came at about 12 weeks were combined into one group, since spike-specific TCR depth and breadth did not differ between the two schedules. TCR sequencing was performed for roughly 240 trial participants, of whom about 210 were given two doses of AZD1222 and around 26 were given two doses of MenACWY control vaccine. Enrollment into the trials was organized by age into subgroups of 18-55, 56-69 and 70-plus years, and those subgroups contained roughly 160, 29 and 62 TCR-sequenced participants, respectively. Study-wide conclusions, independent of this receptor: Vaccine-associated CD4 TCRs spanned the whole spike protein, with dominant responses in regions 160-218 and 743-854. Most participants were white British and females outnumbered males, and the authors suggested that clonal diversity may have been underestimated. After two AZD1222 doses, both the breadth and the depth of spike-specific TCRs were significantly higher than at day 0 and than in MenACWY recipients. In the small 56-69-year group, the increase in depth fell short of significance, most likely because of low power. Epitopes outside the regions mutated in the B.1.351 and B.1.1.7 variants were reportedly recognized by nearly half of the unique spike-specific TCRs. Conclusions about previously exposed vaccinees were limited because only six or seven AZD1222 recipients were SARS-CoV-2 seropositive at baseline. Because no day 14 peak-response samples were available, repertoires were characterized only after the peak T cell response.

The CDR3 regions of human TCRbeta chains were analyzed by immunosequencing. The original methods were these. TCRs in the repertoires were compared against a reference library of SARS-CoV-2-specific TCRs that had been generated with the MIRA antigen-specificity platform. Breadth was defined as the fraction of unique TCRs that were SARS-CoV-2-associated. Depth was defined as the fraction of total T cells that were SARS-CoV-2-associated. Using the MIRA data, each spike-specific TCR was assigned both to the spike region to which the TCR was reactive and to a CD4 or CD8 class. Log10-transformed breadth and depth values were compared by one-way ANOVA with Sidak's multiple comparisons tests. The table was pulled from immuneACCESS by TCRdb, which kept in-frame rearrangements only. Such tables lose some clones; where checked, under half of the loss comes from unresolved V genes, and the rest has no known cause. From that table come the V and J calls and clone size; the DNA was used to work out D and trimming. Across this sample there are some 150,000 clones, with around 89% seen only once. Together, the top ten hold more than 2% of the sample.

In light of the paper, this sample's time point label describes: baseline before first vaccination. Samples from vaccinated people were obtained from the UK trials COV001 and COV002, which included a single-blind randomized controlled phase 2/3 trial of AZD1222 (ChAdOx1 nCoV-19) in healthy adults. For TCRbeta chain sequencing, PBMC samples were collected from trial participants at day 0 and at day 28 after the second dose. The count of this clone is one. No antigen is known for it. No base-level quality is on record; no much larger clone is a single base apart. The CDR3 starts with the cysteine, ends with the phenylalanine, and has 15 residues. Only CDR3 DNA is held: 45 bases, read in frame from base 1. CDR1 is given as SGHNT and CDR2 as YYREEE, both from the germline V gene (reference sequence). Trimming at the junction amounts to 4 bases on V and 0 bases on J, and the germline ends lie 14 bases apart.

The sample consisted of peripheral blood, taken on day 0 of AZD1222 vaccination. The chain links TRBV5-4 with TRBJ2-7; matching of 6 bases hints at TRBD2 as the D gene. The TCR comes from an adult in good health. Here is the DNA: TGTGCCAGCAGCCCGGGGACTGTTAGCTCCTACGAGCAGTACTTC. Translated, this is CASSPGTVSSYEQYF.